A single sample is the source of the 2 T cell receptor beta chains below, sequenced in a study of CD8+CD57+ T cells in acquired aplastic anemia. Flow cytometry had shown expanded CD8+CD57+ cells in the patients chosen for sequencing. The template for TCR beta VDJ and CDR3 sequence profiling was genomic DNA. TCRdb re-analysed the reads in MiXCR, keeping a single row per CDR3 protein. The sample carries 180,000 or so distinct CDR3 sequences, roughly half recorded once. Sequenced: sorted CD4+, CD8+, or CD8+CD57+ T cells (not recorded which) from PBMCs. These receptors were obtained from a human donor with aplastic anemia.

V and J are TRBV20-1 and TRBJ2-5; 12 bases align to TRBD2. Unmatched junction bases numbered 6, after V lost 6 bases and J lost 4 bases. Germline V lookup: CDR1 DFQATT, CDR2 SNEGSKA (reference sequence). This CDR3 region has 14 residues. The CDR3: CSANGLAGRETQYF. CDR3 bases: TGCAGTGCGAACGGACTAGCGGGGCGAGAGACCCAGTACTTC.

V is TRBV29-1 and J is TRBJ2-7; D not certain. The ends were cut back, 5 bases at V and 0 bases at J, with 11 bases in the middle. The germline V gene has CDR1 SQVTM and CDR2 ANQGSEA. This CDR3 has 13 residues. CDR3 coding DNA: TGCAGCGTTCGAAATACGGGCTCCTACGAGCAGTACTTC. It codes for CSVRNTGSYEQYF.